This T cell receptor (beta chain) derives from a study of shared clonotypes between healthy human individuals. Study-level results: Sampling involved blood alone; tissue repertoires likely differ.

The authors split each subset's genomic DNA evenly across several immunoSEQ plates. The assay was immunoSEQ multiplex PCR, and TCRdb's table has in-frame clones only and misses some. The table has about half a million clones, over 70% seen once; the top ten hold 10% to 15%. Regarding this clone: Its antigen is not identified. A far larger clone lies a single base away; this is likely a read error. This CDR3 is missing its conserved last phenylalanine or tryptophan, likely due to a read error.

There were no recent acute infections or vaccinations among the donors, who were healthy HIV-negative adults. The germline gives CDR1 GTSNPN, CDR2 SVGIG (reference sequence). V trimming: 0 bases; J trimming: 6 bases; junction bases outside the gene matches: 7. The CDR3 covers 15 residues. The rearrangement links TRBV30 to TRBJ1-5, with 8 bases that match TRBD1. Sequences were obtained from PBMCs. The sequence was collected from a woman between 35 and 50 years old in good health. Some clones in this sample may be carry-over from other donors' samples. In DNA, the CDR3 is TGTGCCTGGAGTGTCGGGGCAGGGGGCGGTCAGCCCCAGCATCTT. As protein: CAWSVGAGGGQPQHL.